Shown below are 17 T cell receptor beta chains from a single sample sequenced in a study of T cells in Graves' hyperthyroidism and ophthalmopathy. TCR beta CDR3 region amplification was performed from RNA transcripts. TCR CDR3 underwent first-round RT-PCR with the HTBI primer set. TCRdb analysed the multiplex PCR reads with MiXCR anew, one entry per CDR3 protein. The data show over 500,000 distinct CDR3 sequences, roughly 15% seen once. Sequenced input: blood. These receptors were collected from a young woman with Graves' ophthalmopathy.

This clonotype was seen many times. This rearrangement joins TRBV10-2 to TRBJ1-2; the D is unclear. CDR1 WSHSY and CDR2 SAAADI come from the germline V gene. V was shortened by 3 bases and J by 7 bases, with 15 bases between the two germline ends. The CDR3 has 14 amino acids. The CDR3 reads CASSENGGLVGYTF. The CDR3 DNA follows: TGCGCCAGCAGTGAAAACGGAGGTTTAGTTGGCTACACCTTC.

This clonotype turned up a few times. The V call is TRBV11-2, the J call TRBJ1-4; no definite D call. Trimming took off 3 bases at V and 10 bases at J, with 9 bases between the two ends. The CDR3 consists of 12 residues. CDR1 SGHAT and CDR2 FQNNGV come from the germline V gene. CDR3 nucleotide sequence: TGTGCCAGCAGCTTCGGACCGGGAAAACTGTTTTTT. It specifies CASSFGPGKLFF. The entire variable domain, with the rest obtained from reference TRBV11-2 and TRBJ1-4, is as follows: EAGVAQSPRYKIIEKRQSVAFWCNPISGHATLYWYQQILGQGPKLLIQFQNNGVVDDSQLPKDRFSAERLKGVDSTLKIQPAKLEDSAVYLCASSFGPGKLFFGSGTQLSVL.

In this sample, this clonotype turned up a few times. This sequence joins TRBV9 and TRBJ2-1, with 8 bases aligning to TRBD2. The germline V gene encodes CDR1 SGDLS and CDR2 YYNGEE. The CDR3 sequence is 14 residues long. The ends lost 0 bases at V and 8 bases at J; junction bases unmatched: 4. Here the CDR3 DNA reads TGTGCCAGCAGCGTAGCGGGAGGGCGAGATGAGCAGTTCTTC. It is translated as CASSVAGGRDEQFF.

The chain has TRBV6-1 and TRBJ2-5, with 7 nucleotides matching TRBD1. This CDR3 region has 15 residues. CDR1 and CDR2 (germline): MNHNS, SASEGT. The trim removed 5 bases at V and 5 bases at J, leaving 11 bases unmatched. CDR3 sequence: CASSIQTGSGETQYF. The DNA of the CDR3 is TGTGCCAGCAGTATCCAGACAGGGTCAGGGGAGACCCAGTACTTC.

This clonotype was counted at least ten times. V is TRBV3-1 and J is TRBJ2-7; 9 nucleotides agree with TRBD1. J was trimmed by 5 bases and V by 2 bases; bases with no gene match: 7. CDR1 is LGHDT and CDR2 is YNNKEL in the germline V gene (reference sequence). The CDR3 has 15 residues. CDR3 DNA: TGTGCCAGCAGCCAAACCGGGACAGGGTATCACGAGCAGTACTTC. Its protein product is CASSQTGTGYHEQYF.

This clonotype was observed at least ten times. This sequence joins TRBV28 and TRBJ2-4; D remains ambiguous. The CDR3 length is 16 residues. Trimming stripped 5 bases from V and 8 bases from J, with 22 bases between. Germline CDR1 reads MDHEN; CDR2 reads SYDVKM. The CDR3, as DNA: TGTGCCAGCAGTCCGACCCTGACAAGGAAAGGGCACATTCAGTACTTC. Translated, it gives CASSPTLTRKGHIQYF.

This clonotype was recorded at least ten times. This chain links TRBV7-2 with TRBJ2-3, with TRBD2 identical over 14 bases. Germline values: CDR1 SGHTA, CDR2 FQGNSA. V was pared by 8 bases and J by 14 bases, with 3 bases of the junction left unmatched. The CDR3 loop spans 11 amino acids. The CDR3 DNA reads as TGTGCCAGCGGGACTAGCGGGAGCGGGTATTTT. As protein: CASGTSGSGYF.

This clonotype was found many times. The rearrangement joins TRBV7-8 to TRBJ2-7; 12 bases align to TRBD2. The germline V gene has CDR1 SGHVS and CDR2 FQNEAQ. The CDR3 totals 15 residues. J was trimmed by 4 bases and V by 5 bases; bases with no gene match: 6. The CDR3 nucleotides are TGTGCCAGCAGCCCTCTAGCGGGAGGGCCATACGAGCAGTACTTC. As protein: CASSPLAGGPYEQYF.

This chain uses TRBV10-3 with TRBJ2-2, with TRBD2 identical over 14 bases. The CDR3 length is 17 residues. Germline CDR1 is ENHRY and CDR2 is SYGVKD. Trimming took 1 base from V and 6 from J; bases not matched to a gene: 4. The CDR3 here is CAISEWSTSGGAGELFF. Here the CDR3 DNA reads TGTGCCATCAGTGAGTGGTCGACTAGCGGGGGGGCCGGGGAGCTGTTTTTT.

The table lists this clonotype with a few counts. The rearrangement uses TRBV6-1 and TRBJ2-5, with D perhaps matching TRBD2 (6 bases). This CDR3 is 14 amino acids long. The V gene's germline CDR1 is MNHNS and CDR2 SASEGT. V dropped 6 bases and J dropped 5 bases, with 16 bases sitting between them. CDR3 bases: TGTGCCAGCAGCCACAAGGACGGAGGGGAGACCCAGTACTTC. Its translation: CASSHKDGGETQYF.

This clonotype was recorded at least ten times. The chain joins TRBV20-1 to TRBJ2-3; TRBD2 matches 7 bases. CDR3 length: 15 amino acids. Germline-derived CDR1 and CDR2 are DFQATT and SNEGSKA (reference sequence). The junction had 7 bases not matched to a gene; V was cut back by 3 bases and J by 1 base. The CDR3 sequence is CSASTGLDGTDTQYF. CDR3 nucleotides: TGCAGTGCTAGCACCGGACTAGATGGCACAGATACGCAGTATTTT.

This clonotype was seen just once. The chain employs TRBV5-1 and TRBJ2-1, with TRBD2 as a possible D gene (6 bases). The CDR3 is made up of 16 amino acids. V lost 3 bases and J 0 bases, leaving 13 bases between the germline ends. Germline V lookup: CDR1 SGHRS, CDR2 YFSETQ. CDR3 residues: CASSYIADLSYNEQFF. Here the CDR3 DNA reads TGCGCCAGCAGCTACATAGCGGACCTCTCCTACAATGAGCAGTTCTTC.

The rearrangement joins TRBV14 to TRBJ1-1, with a tentative D call TRBD1 (5 bases). Deletions cut 3 bases from V and 11 bases from J, with 16 bases between. CDR3 size: 13 residues. Germline V lookup: CDR1 SGHDN, CDR2 FVKESK. The DNA for the CDR3 is TGTGCCAGCAGCCAGCAAGGGGTCGGGGAGGCTTTCTTT. Encoded protein: CASSQQGVGEAFF. The complete variable domain, with remaining parts taken from reference TRBV14 and TRBJ1-1, reads EAGVTQFPSHSVIEKGQTVTLRCDPISGHDNLYWYRRVMGKEIKFLLHFVKESKQDESGMPNNRFLAERTGGTYSTLKVQPAELEDSGVYFCASSQQGVGEAFFGQGTRLTVV.

Ten or more counts support this clonotype. V gene TRBV2 combines with J gene TRBJ2-1; 10 bases agree with TRBD2. Losses at the gene ends were 4 bases for V and 6 bases for J; bases not matched to a gene: 6. The CDR3 extends over 15 amino acids. CDR1 is SNHLY, CDR2 FYNNEI, per germline. DNA for the CDR3: TGTGCCAGCAGTGGCGTAGCGGGGGGAGGCAATGAGCAGTTCTTC. Its translation is CASSGVAGGGNEQFF.

The table lists this clonotype with many counts. The J gene is TRBJ2-5, the V gene TRBV5-5, with 7 positions matching TRBD2. Germline V CDR1 and CDR2: SGHKS, YYEKEE (reference sequence). V lost 5 bases and J lost 4; bases outside the gene matches: 8. The CDR3 contains 14 residues. For the CDR3, the DNA is TGTGCCAGCAGTTTATCCGGCGGGAGAGAGACCCAGTACTTC. Its protein product is CASSLSGGRETQYF.

The chain carries TRBV6-1 and TRBJ1-2; D may be TRBD1 (5 bases). V lost 2 bases, J lost 4 bases, and 17 bases lay in between. The CDR3 runs to 16 residues. The germline gives CDR1 MNHNS, CDR2 SASEGT. This CDR3 reads CASSETTNRDPYGYTF. The DNA of the CDR3 is TGTGCCAGCAGTGAAACGACGAATAGGGACCCCTATGGCTACACCTTC.

This clonotype was picked up a small number of times. V and J are TRBV19 and TRBJ2-5; D gene ambiguous. The germline gives CDR1 LNHDA, CDR2 SQIVND (reference sequence). The CDR3 is made up of 12 amino acids. The V end was cut by 0 bases, the J end by 7 bases, with 6 bases between. The CDR3 protein is CASSIEKGTQYF. The CDR3 DNA is TGTGCCAGTAGTATAGAGAAGGGGACCCAGTACTTC. The entire variable domain, with the rest obtained from reference TRBV19 and TRBJ2-5, is as follows: DGGITQSPKYLFRKEGQNVTLSCEQNLNHDAMYWYRQDPGQGLRLIYYSQIVNDFQKGDIAEGYSVSREKKESFPLTVTSAQKNPTAFYLCASSIEKGTQYFGPGTRLLVL.